Sequencing of this TCR beta chain was carried out in a study of T cell clones after liver transplantation. Overall study: Standard immunosuppression, with no induction, continued until 12-24 months after transplant.

This clone is termed medium-sized. Its antigen is unknown. V shed 5 bases and J 4 bases; nucleotides not matched to a gene: 14. The CDR3 is made up of 17 amino acids. Germline CDR1 and CDR2: MDHEN and SYDVKM. TCRdb's table, derived via immunoSEQ multiplex PCR, lists solely in-frame clones and lacks some. The table has about 2,200 clones, 30% to 40% seen once; the top ten hold approximately 19%. Sequencing of dividing CFSE-low cells from the MLR defined alloreactive TCRbeta sequences. Pre-transplant recipient cells met graft donor PBMCs, splenocytes, lymph-node cells, or third-party PBMCs. The sequencing input was CD8+ T cells from cultured PBMCs. The sequence was collected from a human patient who received a liver transplant. The graft donor may have given rise to some T cells. The chain joins TRBV28 to TRBJ2-1, with TRBD2 matching over 7 bases. Here the CDR3 DNA reads TGTGCCAGCAGTCTAGGGTCTGTGGGGAGGGGATACAATGAGCAGTTCTTC. Protein: CASSLGSVGRGYNEQFF.